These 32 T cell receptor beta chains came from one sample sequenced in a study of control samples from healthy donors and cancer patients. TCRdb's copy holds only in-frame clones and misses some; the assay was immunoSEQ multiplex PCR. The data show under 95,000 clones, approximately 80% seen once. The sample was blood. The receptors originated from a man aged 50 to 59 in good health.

In nucleotides, the CDR3 is TGTGCCAGTAGGCGTGGACAGACGATGAACACTGAAGCTTTCTTT. Protein: CASRRGQTMNTEAFF. The chain is built from TRBV19 and TRBJ1-1; possibly TRBD1 for D (6 bases). This CDR3 has 15 residues. CDR1 is LNHDA, CDR2 SQIVND, per germline (reference sequence). Trimming removed 6 bases at V and 0 bases at J, with 14 bases between.

The CDR3 region is CASSQFSAVGSYEQYF. The DNA of the CDR3 is TGCGCCAGCAGTCAATTTTCGGCAGTGGGATCCTACGAGCAGTACTTC. The chain combines TRBV23-1 with TRBJ2-7, with unresolved D. TRBV23-1 is filed as an ORF, its function uncertain. The CDR3 covers 16 residues. Trimming removed 1 base at V and 1 base at J, with 14 bases between.

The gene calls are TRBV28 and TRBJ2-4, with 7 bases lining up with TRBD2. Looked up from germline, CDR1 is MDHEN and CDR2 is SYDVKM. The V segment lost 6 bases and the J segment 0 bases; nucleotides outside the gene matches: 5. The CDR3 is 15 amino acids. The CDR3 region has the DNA TGTGCCAGCAGCCGCGGGAGTCTAGCCAAAAACATTCAGTACTTC. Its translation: CASSRGSLAKNIQYF.

CDR3 protein: CASSLAGGSDTQYF. The CDR3 DNA sequence: TGCGCCAGCAGCTTGGCAGGGGGTTCAGATACGCAGTATTTT. The V and J genes are TRBV5-1 and TRBJ2-3; 7 bases are shared with TRBD1. There are 14 residues in the CDR3. V shed 0 bases and J 4 bases; nucleotides not matched to a gene: 2. Germline CDR1 SGHRS, CDR2 YFSETQ. The full variable domain, completed using reference TRBV5-1 and TRBJ2-3, is KAGVTQTPRYLIKTRGQQVTLSCSPISGHRSVSWYQQTPGQGLQFLFEYFSETQRNKGNFPGRFSGRQFSNSRSEMNVSTLELGDSALYLCASSLAGGSDTQYFGPGTRLTVL.

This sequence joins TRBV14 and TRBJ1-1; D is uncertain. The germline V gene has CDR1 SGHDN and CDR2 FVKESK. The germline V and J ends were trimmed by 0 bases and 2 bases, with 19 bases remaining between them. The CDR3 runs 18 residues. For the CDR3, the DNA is TGTGCCAGCAGCCAAGAGGCCGGAAAGACCCAGCTTAACACTGAAGCTTTCTTT. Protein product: CASSQEAGKTQLNTEAFF.

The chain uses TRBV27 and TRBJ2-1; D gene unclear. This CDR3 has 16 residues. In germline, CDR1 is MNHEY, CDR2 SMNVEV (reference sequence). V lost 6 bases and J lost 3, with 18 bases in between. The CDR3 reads CASRRSSPLFYNEQFF. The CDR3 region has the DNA TGTGCCAGCAGAAGGAGTAGTCCCCTTTTCTACAATGAGCAGTTCTTC.

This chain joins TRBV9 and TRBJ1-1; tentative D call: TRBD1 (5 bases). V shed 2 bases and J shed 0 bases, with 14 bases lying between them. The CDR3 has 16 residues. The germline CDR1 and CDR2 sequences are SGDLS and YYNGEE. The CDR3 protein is CASSVLGGALNTEAFF. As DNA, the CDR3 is TGTGCCAGCAGCGTTCTGGGAGGGGCCCTGAACACTGAAGCTTTCTTT.

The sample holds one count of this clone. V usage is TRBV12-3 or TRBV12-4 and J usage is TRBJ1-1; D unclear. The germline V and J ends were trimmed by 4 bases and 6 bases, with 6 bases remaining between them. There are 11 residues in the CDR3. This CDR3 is CASSSFPEAFF. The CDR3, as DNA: TGTGCCAGCAGTTCCTTCCCTGAAGCTTTCTTT.

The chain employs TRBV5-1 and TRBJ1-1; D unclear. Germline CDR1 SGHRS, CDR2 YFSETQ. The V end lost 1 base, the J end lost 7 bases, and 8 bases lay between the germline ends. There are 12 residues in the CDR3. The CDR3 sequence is CASSLNDIEAFF. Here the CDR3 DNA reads TGCGCCAGCAGCTTGAACGATATTGAAGCTTTCTTT.

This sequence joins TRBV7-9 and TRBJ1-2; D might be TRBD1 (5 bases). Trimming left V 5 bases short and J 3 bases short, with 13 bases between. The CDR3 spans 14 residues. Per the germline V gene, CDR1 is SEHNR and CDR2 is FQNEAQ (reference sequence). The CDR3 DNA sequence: TGTGCCAGCAGCGAAACCGGGACCGACTATGGCTACACCTTC. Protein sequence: CASSETGTDYGYTF.

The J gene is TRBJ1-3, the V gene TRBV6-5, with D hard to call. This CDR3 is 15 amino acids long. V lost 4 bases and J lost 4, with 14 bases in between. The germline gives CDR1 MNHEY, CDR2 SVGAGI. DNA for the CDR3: TGTGCCAGCAGTTCGACCCATATGGGCGGAAACACCATATATTTT. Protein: CASSSTHMGGNTIYF.

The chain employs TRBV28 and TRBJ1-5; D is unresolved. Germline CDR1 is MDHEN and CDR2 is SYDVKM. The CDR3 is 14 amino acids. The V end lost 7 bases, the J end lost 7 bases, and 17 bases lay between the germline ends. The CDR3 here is CASTLGGSLQPQHF. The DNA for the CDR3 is TGTGCCAGCACTCTCGGAGGGTCTTTGCAGCCCCAGCATTTT.

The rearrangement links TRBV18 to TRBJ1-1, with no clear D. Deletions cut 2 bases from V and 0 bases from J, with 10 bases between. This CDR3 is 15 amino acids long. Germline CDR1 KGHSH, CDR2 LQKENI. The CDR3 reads CASSPREGLNTEAFF. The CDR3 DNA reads TGTGCCAGCTCACCAAGGGAAGGGCTGAACACTGAAGCTTTCTTT.

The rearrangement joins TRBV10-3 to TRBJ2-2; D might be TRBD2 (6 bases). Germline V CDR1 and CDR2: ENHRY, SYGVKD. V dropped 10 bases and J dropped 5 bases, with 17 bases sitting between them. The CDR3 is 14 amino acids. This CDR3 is CATTPGLLTGELFF. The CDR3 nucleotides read TGTGCCACGACCCCGGGACTTCTTACCGGGGAGCTGTTTTTT.

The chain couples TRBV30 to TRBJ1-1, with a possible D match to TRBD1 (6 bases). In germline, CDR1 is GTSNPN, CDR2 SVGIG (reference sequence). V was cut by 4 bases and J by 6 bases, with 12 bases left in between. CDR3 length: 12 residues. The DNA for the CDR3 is TGTGCCTGGACCCTACAGGGTTCTGAAGCTTTCTTT. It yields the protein CAWTLQGSEAFF.

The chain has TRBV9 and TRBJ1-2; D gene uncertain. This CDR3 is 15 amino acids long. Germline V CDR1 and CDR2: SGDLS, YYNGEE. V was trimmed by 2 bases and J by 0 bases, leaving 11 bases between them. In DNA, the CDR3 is TGTGCCAGCAGCGTGGCCGTAGTCCCTAACTATGGCTACACCTTC. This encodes CASSVAVVPNYGYTF. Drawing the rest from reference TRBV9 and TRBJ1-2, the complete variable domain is DSGVTQTPKHLITATGQRVTLRCSPRSGDLSVYWYQQSLDQGLQFLIQYYNGEERAKGNILERFSAQQFPDLHSELNLSSLELGDSALYFCASSVAVVPNYGYTFGSGTRLTVV.

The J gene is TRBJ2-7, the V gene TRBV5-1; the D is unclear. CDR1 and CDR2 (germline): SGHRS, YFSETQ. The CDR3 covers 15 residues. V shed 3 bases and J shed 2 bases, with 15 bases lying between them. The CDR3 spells CASSYTAVLAYEQYF. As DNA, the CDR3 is TGCGCCAGCAGCTATACGGCAGTCCTCGCCTACGAGCAGTACTTC.

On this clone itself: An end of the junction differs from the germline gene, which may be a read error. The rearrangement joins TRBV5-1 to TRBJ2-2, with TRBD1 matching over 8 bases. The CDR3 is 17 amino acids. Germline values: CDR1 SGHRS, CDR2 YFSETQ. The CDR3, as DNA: TGCGCCAGCAGCTTGGGTTCCGGACAGGGTTTGACCGAGGAGCTGTTTTTT. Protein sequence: CASSLGSGQGLTEELFF.

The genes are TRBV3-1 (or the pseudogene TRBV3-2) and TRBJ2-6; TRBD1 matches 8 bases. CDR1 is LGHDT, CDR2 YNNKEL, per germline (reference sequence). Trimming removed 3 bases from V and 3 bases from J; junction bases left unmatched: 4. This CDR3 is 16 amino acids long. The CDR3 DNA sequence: TGTGCCAGCAGCCAGGACAGGGTGAGTGGGGCCAACGTCCTGACTTTC. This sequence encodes CASSQDRVSGANVLTF.

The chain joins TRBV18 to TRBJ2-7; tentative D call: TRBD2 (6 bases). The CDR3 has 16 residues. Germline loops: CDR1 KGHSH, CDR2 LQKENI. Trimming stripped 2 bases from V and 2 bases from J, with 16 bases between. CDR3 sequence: CASSPSVAGTPYEQYF. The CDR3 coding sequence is TGTGCCAGCTCACCAAGTGTGGCGGGGACCCCCTACGAGCAGTACTTC.

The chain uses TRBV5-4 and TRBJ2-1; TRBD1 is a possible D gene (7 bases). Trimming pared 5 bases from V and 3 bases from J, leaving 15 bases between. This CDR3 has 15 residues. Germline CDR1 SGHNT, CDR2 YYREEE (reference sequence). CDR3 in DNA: TGTGCCAGCAGTCCACAGGGGAGGTACTACAATGAGCAGTTCTTC. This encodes CASSPQGRYYNEQFF. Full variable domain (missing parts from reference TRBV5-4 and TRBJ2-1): ETGVTQSPTHLIKTRGQQVTLRCSSQSGHNTVSWYQQALGQGPQFIFQYYREEENGRGNFPPRFSGLQFPNYSSELNVNALELDDSALYLCASSPQGRYYNEQFFGPGTRLTVL.

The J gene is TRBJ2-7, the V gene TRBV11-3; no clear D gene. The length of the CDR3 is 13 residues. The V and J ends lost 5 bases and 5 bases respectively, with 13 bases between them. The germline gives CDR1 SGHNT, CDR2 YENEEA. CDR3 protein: CASSIPTFHEQYF. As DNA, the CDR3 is TGTGCCAGCAGCATACCGACGTTCCACGAGCAGTACTTC.

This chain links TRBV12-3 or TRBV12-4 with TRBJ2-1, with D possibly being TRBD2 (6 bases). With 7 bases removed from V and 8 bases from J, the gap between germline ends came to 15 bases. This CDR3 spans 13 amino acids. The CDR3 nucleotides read TGTGCCAGCATGTTCCTGCGGGATTATGAGCAGTTCTTC. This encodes CASMFLRDYEQFF.

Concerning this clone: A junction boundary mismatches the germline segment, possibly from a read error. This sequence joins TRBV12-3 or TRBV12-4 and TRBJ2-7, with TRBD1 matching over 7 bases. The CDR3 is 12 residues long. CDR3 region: CASGPDRSVDTF. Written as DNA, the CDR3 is TGTGCCAGTGGACCGGACAGGTCGGTCGATACCTTC.

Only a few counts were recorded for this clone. CDR3 sequence reads: CASSIADVGNQPQHF. CDR3 in DNA: TGTGCCAGTAGTATAGCCGATGTGGGGAATCAGCCCCAGCATTTT. This chain uses TRBV19 with TRBJ1-5; D gene uncertain. The CDR3 has 15 residues. Per germline, CDR1 LNHDA and CDR2 SQIVND (reference sequence). Trimming took off 1 base at V and 4 bases at J, with 11 bases between the two ends. Filled out from reference TRBV19 and TRBJ1-5, the complete variable domain reads DGGITQSPKYLFRKEGQNVTLSCEQNLNHDAMYWYRQDPGQGLRLIYYSQIVNDFQKGDIAEGYSVSREKKESFPLTVTSAQKNPTAFYLCASSIADVGNQPQHFGDGTRLSIL.

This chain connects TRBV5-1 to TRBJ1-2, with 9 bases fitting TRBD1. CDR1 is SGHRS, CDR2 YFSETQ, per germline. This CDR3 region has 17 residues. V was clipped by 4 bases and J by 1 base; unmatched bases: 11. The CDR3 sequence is CASSPDRGLRVNYGYTF. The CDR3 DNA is TGCGCCAGCAGCCCCGACAGGGGGTTACGGGTTAACTATGGCTACACCTTC.

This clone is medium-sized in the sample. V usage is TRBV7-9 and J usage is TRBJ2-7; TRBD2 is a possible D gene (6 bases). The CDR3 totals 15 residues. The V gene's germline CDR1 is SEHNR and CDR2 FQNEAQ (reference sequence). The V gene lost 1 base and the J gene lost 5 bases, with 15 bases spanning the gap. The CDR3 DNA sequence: TGTGCCAGCAGCTTAGGGTATAGGGGACTCAACGAGCAGTACTTC. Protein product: CASSLGYRGLNEQYF.

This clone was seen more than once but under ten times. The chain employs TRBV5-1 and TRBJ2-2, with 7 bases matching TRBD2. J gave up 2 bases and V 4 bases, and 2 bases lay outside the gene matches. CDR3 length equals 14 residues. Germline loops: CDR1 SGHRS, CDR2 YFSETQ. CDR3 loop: CASSQRDNTGELFF. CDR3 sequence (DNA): TGCGCCAGCAGCCAGCGGGACAACACCGGGGAGCTGTTTTTT. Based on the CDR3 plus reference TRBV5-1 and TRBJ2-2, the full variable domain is KAGVTQTPRYLIKTRGQQVTLSCSPISGHRSVSWYQQTPGQGLQFLFEYFSETQRNKGNFPGRFSGRQFSNSRSEMNVSTLELGDSALYLCASSQRDNTGELFFGEGSRLTVL.

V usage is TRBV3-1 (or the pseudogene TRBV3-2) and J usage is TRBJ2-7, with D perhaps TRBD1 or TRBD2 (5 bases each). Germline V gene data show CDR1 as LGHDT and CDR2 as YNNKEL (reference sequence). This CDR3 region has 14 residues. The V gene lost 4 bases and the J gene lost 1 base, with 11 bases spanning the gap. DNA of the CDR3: TGTGCCAGCAGCCTGGGACGCGTATCCTACGAGCAGTACTTC. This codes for CASSLGRVSYEQYF.

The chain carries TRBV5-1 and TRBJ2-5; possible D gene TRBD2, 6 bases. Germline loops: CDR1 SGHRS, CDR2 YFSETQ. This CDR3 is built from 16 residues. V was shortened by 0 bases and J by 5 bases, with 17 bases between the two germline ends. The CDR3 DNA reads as TGCGCCAGCAGCTTGGCGGTCTATGTAGGAGGGGAGACCCAGTACTTC. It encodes CASSLAVYVGGETQYF.

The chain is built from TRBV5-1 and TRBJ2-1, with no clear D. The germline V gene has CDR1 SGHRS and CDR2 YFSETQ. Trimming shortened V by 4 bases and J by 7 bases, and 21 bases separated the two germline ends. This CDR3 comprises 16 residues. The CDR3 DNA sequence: TGCGCCAGCAGCACACTGGGAATGGTTGATGTGAATGAGCAGTTCTTC. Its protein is CASSTLGMVDVNEQFF. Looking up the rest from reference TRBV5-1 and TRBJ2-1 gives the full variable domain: KAGVTQTPRYLIKTRGQQVTLSCSPISGHRSVSWYQQTPGQGLQFLFEYFSETQRNKGNFPGRFSGRQFSNSRSEMNVSTLELGDSALYLCASSTLGMVDVNEQFFGPGTRLTVL.

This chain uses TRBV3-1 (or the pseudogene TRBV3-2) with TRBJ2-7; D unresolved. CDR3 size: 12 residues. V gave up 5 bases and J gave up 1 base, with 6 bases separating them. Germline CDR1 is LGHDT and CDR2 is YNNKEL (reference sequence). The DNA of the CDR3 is TGTGCCAGCAGCTGGTCGTCCTACGAGCAGTACTTC. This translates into CASSWSSYEQYF.